This T cell receptor beta chain came from a study of PD-1 blockade in classical Hodgkin lymphoma. The time point was: cycle 4 day 1 (C4D1), after 5 to 7 weeks of nivolumab. Relapses following autologous stem cell transplantation were seen in all patients, with brentuximab vedotin exposure varying. The data were produced by immunoSEQ multiplex PCR, yet TCRdb's version contains in-frame clones alone and is incomplete. The table has about 46,000 clones, about 80% seen once. Study-wide results and limits: Patients were excluded if nivolumab began under 1 year after ASCT (the autologous transplant). At C4D1, TCR diversity had climbed significantly for CD4+ cells, though not for CD8+ cells. Similar baseline diversity was found in complete responders and newly diagnosed patients. Newly diagnosed patients reportedly had lower baseline TCR diversity than healthy donors.

Of note for this clone: Its specificity is not known. The CDR3 ends on some other residue instead of the conserved phenylalanine or tryptophan, so this is likely a read error. The DNA is omitted, as the CDR3 cannot be located on it reliably, and the CDR3 follows TCRdb's listing.

The CDR3 extends over 11 residues, inclusive of both ends. Germline-derived CDR1 and CDR2 are SNHLY and FYNNEI. The receptor's source is a human donor with classical Hodgkin lymphoma. The specimen was peripheral blood mononuclear cells (PBMCs), collected before the fourth cycle of nivolumab. The V call is TRBV2, the J call TRBJ2-7; whether TRBD2, the table's D call, matches the DNA was not checked. The CDR3 here is CASSPGSRTRL.